This TCR beta chain stems from a study of T cell changes during pregnancy in multiple sclerosis. V was trimmed by 8 bases and J by 5 bases, leaving 15 bases between them. The CDR3 loop spans 12 amino acids. CDR1 and CDR2 (germline): GTSNPN, SVGIG (reference sequence). The repertoire was sequenced with immunoSEQ multiplex PCR; TCRdb's copy has only in-frame clones and lacks some. The sample records about 59,000 clones, around 95% being singletons. The clonotype originates from a female donor with multiple sclerosis, enrolled in a pregnancy study. The sequencing here drew on CD4+ T cells from peripheral blood mononuclear cells, taken before pregnancy. This rearrangement joins TRBV30 to TRBJ1-2; TRBD1 is a possible D gene (5 bases). The CDR3 reads CARGTAIYGYTF. The CDR3 DNA reads TGTGCCCGCGGGACGGCGATTTATGGCTACACCTTC.